Below, one TCR beta chain is given with its context. No antigen is known for it. Base qualities were left out, and no much larger clone turns up one base away. The sample is drawn from a study of T cell repertoires in cytomegalovirus infection (dated by TCRdb to about 2019). In terms of the full investigation: The peptide stimulations were aimed at well-studied HLA-B-restricted epitopes as well as recently identified HLA-C-restricted CMV epitopes, whose presentation resists viral immunomodulation. The HLA type of each donor mattered for the analysis, because public TCR beta signatures pointed to carriage of CMV infection along with the matching HLA type. Broader findings and caveats from the paper: Carriers of CMV infection plus the relevant HLA type were discriminated by the cumulative frequency of public TCR beta family members in the study cohort and in an independent approximately 350-donor cohort. The ex vivo response was dominated by HLA-C-restricted CMV-specific TCR beta clonotypes, which also provided the single most frequent clonotype in two of eight donors.

The treatment or condition label for this specimen denotes: in vitro stimulation with specific CMV peptide epitopes to enrich CMV-specific T cells. V was cut back by 1 base and J by 0 bases, leaving a gap of 6 bases between them. The cysteine opens and the phenylalanine closes a CDR3 of 15 amino acids. CDR3 DNA only is kept here, 45 bases in frame from base 1. Looking up the germline V gene yields CDR1 SGHVS and CDR2 FQNEAQ. The sequencer was an Illumina HiSeq 1500. TCRdb reworked the public reads: Q25 trimming with fastp, MiXCR clone assembly, productive beta chains retained. Each entry merges the rows of one CDR3 protein and shows their most common DNA and genes. For this sample there are some 38,000 distinct CDR3 sequences; approximately 52% appear just once. Clones ranked in the top ten supply 80% to 95% of the sample.

Here the chain combines TRBV7-8 and TRBJ2-2, with no D gene named confidently. The origin of this receptor is a human donor in good health (CMV status not recorded). Some clones in this sample may be carry-over from other donors' samples. Specimen: CD8+ T cells from cultured PBMCs, collected from culture after CMV antigen stimulation. The sequenced DNA: TGTGCCAGCAGCTTAGAGCTACCGAACACCGGGGAGCTGTTTTTT. Translated, it reads CASSLELPNTGELFF.